These 15 T cell receptor beta chains share one sample of origin, sequenced in a study of T cells in Graves' hyperthyroidism and ophthalmopathy. Amplification of TCR beta CDR3 regions used RNA as the template. The HTBI primer set was used in a first-round RT-PCR of the TCR CDR3. Via MiXCR, TCRdb re-called the multiplex PCR reads, giving one row per CDR3 protein. The data hold about 410,000 distinct CDR3 sequences, with about 14% observed a single time. The specimen sequenced was blood. The receptors derive from a woman in her 30s with Graves' ophthalmopathy.

At least ten counts were recorded for this clonotype. The V gene is TRBV5-1, the J gene TRBJ2-7, with 7 bases lining up with TRBD2. The germline V gene has CDR1 SGHRS and CDR2 YFSETQ. V lost 1 base, J lost 4 bases, and 2 bases stayed unmatched. CDR3 length: 13 residues. The DNA for the CDR3 is TGCGCCAGCAGCTTGTCTAGCGGTTACGAGCAGTACTTC. It yields the protein CASSLSSGYEQYF.

This clonotype showed up many times. The rearrangement uses TRBV12-3 or TRBV12-4 and TRBJ1-1, with 8 positions matching TRBD1. The CDR3 totals 17 residues. Trimming took 5 bases from V and 4 from J; bases not matched to a gene: 15. The DNA of the CDR3 is TGTGCCAGCAGTATGGACAGGGCTCGCTCCTTGAGCACTGAAGCTTTCTTT. Protein product: CASSMDRARSLSTEAFF.

This chain joins TRBV19 and TRBJ1-6; D unclear. Germline V gives CDR1 LNHDA, CDR2 SQIVND (reference sequence). The CDR3 is 14 amino acids. V lost 3 bases and J lost 6, with 9 bases in between. The chain's CDR3 is CASSIGRINSPLHF. Here the CDR3 DNA reads TGTGCCAGTAGTATCGGTCGTATTAATTCACCCCTCCACTTT.

At least ten counts were recorded for this clonotype. The chain carries TRBV20-1 and TRBJ1-1; tentative D call: TRBD1 (6 bases). The CDR3 totals 14 residues. Deletions cut 5 bases from V and 12 bases from J, with 25 bases between. The germline V gene encodes CDR1 DFQATT and CDR2 SNEGSKA (reference sequence). CDR3 in DNA: TGCAGTGCTGGAAACCGGGGGGCCGGGGGTAAAACTTTCTTT. The encoded protein is CSAGNRGAGGKTFF.

This clonotype has at least ten counts. The chain carries TRBV5-1 and TRBJ2-5; TRBD2 agrees at 8 bases. J was trimmed by 7 bases and V by 0 bases; bases with no gene match: 14. This CDR3 region has 17 residues. The germline CDR1 and CDR2 sequences are SGHRS and YFSETQ. The CDR3 spells CASSLDVSGDPRGTQYF. CDR3 bases: TGCGCCAGCAGCTTGGACGTTAGCGGGGACCCCAGGGGGACCCAGTACTTC.

In its sample, this clonotype was seen many times. V is TRBV7-2 and J is TRBJ1-5, with no clear D. The CDR3 length is 16 residues. With 5 bases removed from V and 4 bases from J, the gap between germline ends came to 18 bases. Germline CDR1 SGHTA, CDR2 FQGNSA. DNA of the CDR3: TGTGCCAGCAGCGCTCCGGGAGCCGTAATAAATCAGCCCCAGCATTTT. The encoded protein is CASSAPGAVINQPQHF. Full variable domain (missing parts from reference TRBV7-2 and TRBJ1-5): GAGVSQSPSNKVTEKGKDVELRCDPISGHTALYWYRQSLGQGLEFLIYFQGNSAPDKSGLPSDRFSAERTGGSVSTLTIQRTQQEDSAVYLCASSAPGAVINQPQHFGDGTRLSIL.

This clonotype came up a few times. The chain uses TRBV6-1 and TRBJ1-5; 9 bases agree with TRBD1. The J segment lost 9 bases and the V segment lost 5 bases, leaving 8 bases of the junction unmatched. The V gene's germline CDR1 is MNHNS and CDR2 SASEGT. The CDR3 has 14 amino acids. The CDR3 nucleotides are TGTGCCAGCAGTTTACAGGGGGCTCCCTGGCCCCAGCATTTT. Protein product: CASSLQGAPWPQHF.

The chain links TRBV11-2 to TRBJ2-1, with 10 bases identical to TRBD2. The CDR3 is 21 amino acids. CDR1 is SGHAT and CDR2 is FQNNGV in the germline V gene. V was clipped by 2 bases and J by 4 bases; unmatched bases: 20. DNA of the CDR3: TGTGCCAGCAGCTTATTAACGCCAGGACCTCAGCGGGGGGGCAGTTACAATGAGCAGTTCTTC. Translating gives CASSLLTPGPQRGGSYNEQFF.

This clonotype was counted at least ten times. The V gene is TRBV6-1, the J gene TRBJ1-5; no definite D call. Germline loops: CDR1 MNHNS, CDR2 SASEGT. The CDR3 loop spans 15 amino acids. Trimming pared 2 bases from V and 2 bases from J, leaving 10 bases between. The CDR3 region is CASSEQLRGNQPQHF. Here the CDR3 DNA reads TGTGCCAGCAGTGAACAGTTACGTGGCAATCAGCCCCAGCATTTT.

In its sample, this clonotype was seen many times. J is TRBJ1-5 and V is TRBV10-3; D ambiguous. The ends were cut back, 5 bases at V and 6 bases at J, with 8 bases in the middle. The CDR3 sequence is 12 residues long. Germline CDR1 ENHRY, CDR2 SYGVKD. CDR3 region: CAISSGRQPQHF. CDR3 nucleotide sequence: TGTGCCATCAGTTCCGGCCGTCAGCCCCAGCATTTT.

This clonotype was observed at least ten times. V and J are TRBV7-2 and TRBJ2-5; perhaps TRBD2 as D (5 bases). V lost 4 bases and J lost 5, with 8 bases in between. This CDR3 contains 12 residues. Germline V gives CDR1 SGHTA, CDR2 FQGNSA. The CDR3 bases are TGTGCCAGCAGCTCCGGGGTGGAGACCCAGTACTTC. Amino acid sequence: CASSSGVETQYF. Full variable domain (rest looked up from reference TRBV7-2 and TRBJ2-5): GAGVSQSPSNKVTEKGKDVELRCDPISGHTALYWYRQSLGQGLEFLIYFQGNSAPDKSGLPSDRFSAERTGGSVSTLTIQRTQQEDSAVYLCASSSGVETQYFGPGTRLLVL.

This clonotype appeared a single time. The chain has TRBV6-2 or TRBV6-3 and TRBJ1-2; D not certain. Germline V gene data show CDR1 as MNHEY and CDR2 as SVGEGT. V was cut by 1 base and J by 8 bases, with 11 bases left in between. The CDR3 runs to 13 residues. The CDR3 loop is CASSYFRGGGYTF. CDR3 DNA sequence: TGTGCCAGCAGTTACTTTCGGGGTGGCGGCTACACCTTC.

This clonotype was counted ten times or more. This chain connects TRBV20-1 to TRBJ2-7; possibly TRBD1 or TRBD2 for D (6 bases each). V lost 1 base to trimming and J lost 7 bases, with 17 bases between them. The CDR3 loop spans 14 amino acids. Germline-derived CDR1 and CDR2 are DFQATT and SNEGSKA (reference sequence). CDR3 coding DNA: TGCAGTGCTAGAGTACAGGGTCGGGGAGGAGAGCAGTACTTC. Translated, it gives CSARVQGRGGEQYF.

Note on this clonotype: The junction and the germline gene differ at one end; a read error may be behind it. The chain has TRBV5-1 and TRBJ1-2, with 8 positions matching TRBD1. Germline V CDR1 and CDR2: SGHRS, YFSETQ. CDR3 length equals 18 residues. The CDR3 nucleotides read TGTGCCAGCAGCCGACAAAATCAGGGGGCGCTGAAATCAGGCGGCTACACCTTC. Translated: CASSRQNQGALKSGGYTF.

Turning to this clonotype: The junction differs from germline at one of its ends, possibly a read error. The V and J genes are TRBV6-4 and TRBJ2-3, with TRBD2 as a possible D gene (6 bases). CDR3 size: 14 residues. Germline lookup yields CDR1 MRHNA and CDR2 SNTAGT. The CDR3 DNA sequence: TGTGCCAACAGTGACGGAGGGGCCACAGATACGCAGTATTTT. Translation gives CANSDGGATDTQYF.